The present entry profiles one T cell receptor (beta chain) with its context. The CDR3 runs to 16 residues. Germline V gene sequence: CDR1 SGHDT, CDR2 YYEEEE. Trimming cost V 2 bases and J 4 bases; bases outside gene matches: 8. Sequencing used immunoSEQ multiplex PCR; TCRdb keeps in-frame clones, though not all of them. Among 1,400,000 or so clones listed, approximately 98.5% were seen once. This sample was taken from a study of shared clonotypes between healthy human individuals. This chain links TRBV5-6 with TRBJ1-4, with 7 bases lining up with TRBD1. Sequenced input: naive CD4+ T cells sorted from blood. Subset of the sample: CD45RA+ positively selected. The receptor comes from a man aged 25 to 45 in good health. DNA for the CDR3: TGTGCCAGCAGCTTCCTCCGGGACAGCGGTAATGAAAAACTGTTTTTT. Translation: CASSFLRDSGNEKLFF.